The 32 T cell receptor beta chains below come from one sample, sequenced in a study of T cells in Graves' hyperthyroidism and ophthalmopathy (dated by TCRdb to about 2019). The method was multiplex PCR. Data came from an Illumina HiSeq 2000. The TCR beta CDR3 regions were amplified from the RNA transcripts. A first-round RT-PCR of the TCR CDR3 used the HTBI primer set with the Qiagen OneStep RT-PCR kit. TCRdb reprocessed the public reads (quality trimming at Q25 with fastp, clone calling with MiXCR) and kept in-frame beta chains. All rows with the same CDR3 protein become a single entry with the most common DNA and genes. The sample table records 450,000 to 700,000 distinct CDR3 sequences; around 45% of these occur just once. Around 20% of the sample lies in the top ten. Sequenced material: peripheral blood or thyroid tissue (not recorded which). The source of these receptors is an adult woman with Graves' disease, either hyperthyroidism or ophthalmopathy (not recorded which).

This clonotype was seen at least ten times. The chain combines TRBV7-9 with TRBJ1-1, with no clear D. The germline V and J ends were trimmed by 4 bases and 4 bases, with 13 bases remaining between them. The CDR3 is 14 amino acids. The germline V gene encodes CDR1 SEHNR and CDR2 FQNEAQ (reference sequence). The DNA for the CDR3 is TGTGCCAGCAGCTCCTTATACGGTGCCACTGAAGCTTTCTTT. This codes for CASSSLYGATEAFF.

The chain carries TRBV19 and TRBJ1-5; 9 nucleotides match TRBD1. Germline V gives CDR1 LNHDA, CDR2 SQIVND (reference sequence). The CDR3 has 14 residues. J was trimmed by 8 bases and V by 10 bases; bases with no gene match: 12. CDR3 protein: CATAARDRVEPQHF. CDR3 DNA sequence: TGTGCCACCGCCGCCCGGGACAGGGTTGAGCCCCAGCATTTT.

This clonotype appeared a few times. J is TRBJ2-1 and V is TRBV19; tentatively, D is TRBD1 or TRBD2 (7 bases each). This CDR3 contains 14 residues. Germline assignment: CDR1 LNHDA and CDR2 SQIVND (reference sequence). V was clipped by 6 bases and J by 9 bases, with 18 bases between them. CDR3 DNA: TGTGCCAGTAGGCCCAGGGGGGGATCCACTGAGCAGTTCTTC. The encoded protein is CASRPRGGSTEQFF.

In regard to this clonotype: The junction shows a germline mismatch at one end, possibly a read error. The J gene is TRBJ1-1, the V gene TRBV2, with D unresolved. The CDR3 consists of 12 residues. Germline CDR1 SNHLY, CDR2 FYNNEI. The CDR3 DNA reads as TGTGTCAGCAGAATGGGGAACACTGAAGCTTTCTTT. Encoded protein: CVSRMGNTEAFF.

This clonotype occurred a few times. The chain has TRBV12-3 or TRBV12-4 and TRBJ2-7, with 7 nucleotides matching TRBD1. Trimming at V came to 6 bases and at J to 3 bases, leaving 11 bases not matched to a gene. The CDR3 covers 15 residues. This CDR3 is CASSRDRDRFYEQYF. CDR3 nucleotide sequence: TGTGCCAGCAGCCGTGACAGGGACCGGTTCTACGAGCAGTACTTC.

This chain links TRBV29-1 with TRBJ1-2; the match to TRBD1 covers 8 bases. V shed 6 bases, J shed 3 bases, and the junction held 6 bases outside the gene matches. CDR3 length equals 13 residues. Germline V CDR1 and CDR2: SQVTM, ANQGSEA. The CDR3 bases are TGCAGCGTCCCCGTGACAGGGGACTATGGCTACACCTTC. Translating gives CSVPVTGDYGYTF.

This clonotype was counted at least ten times. The chain couples TRBV5-1 to TRBJ2-7, with 7 bases identical to TRBD2. The J segment lost 6 bases and the V segment lost 0 bases, leaving 9 bases of the junction unmatched. The germline gives CDR1 SGHRS, CDR2 YFSETQ. This CDR3 comprises 15 residues. The CDR3 DNA sequence: TGCGCCAGCAGCTTGGATCCGGGGGGTCTCCTCGAGCAGTACTTC. Translating gives CASSLDPGGLLEQYF.

This clonotype appeared many times. The V call is TRBV5-6, the J call TRBJ2-7, with D possibly being TRBD2 (6 bases). The CDR3 contains 14 residues. CDR1 and CDR2 from the germline V gene are SGHDT and YYEEEE. Trimming took 4 bases from V and 4 from J, leaving 15 bases between them. Written as DNA, the CDR3 is TGTGCCAGCAGCGCACGGACGGGGGTTTACGAGCAGTACTTC. Translated: CASSARTGVYEQYF. Together with reference TRBV5-6 and TRBJ2-7, the CDR3 gives the full variable domain: DAGVTQSPTHLIKTRGQQVTLRCSPKSGHDTVSWYQQALGQGPQFIFQYYEEEERQRGNFPDRFSGHQFPNYSSELNVNALLLGDSALYLCASSARTGVYEQYFGPGTRLTVT.

This clonotype was observed a handful of times. The chain recombines TRBV30 with TRBJ1-1; D unresolved. The CDR3 is 12 amino acids. Trimming left V 4 bases short and J 1 base short, with 7 bases between. Germline V lookup: CDR1 GTSNPN, CDR2 SVGIG (reference sequence). The DNA for the CDR3 is TGTGCCTGGAAGAGAGAGAACACTGAAGCTTTCTTT. Protein: CAWKRENTEAFF.

The V and J genes are TRBV7-9 and TRBJ1-2; D might be TRBD1 (6 bases). Germline V gene sequence: CDR1 SEHNR, CDR2 FQNEAQ (reference sequence). The CDR3 has 15 amino acids. Trimming took off 1 base at V and 4 bases at J, with 13 bases between the two ends. The CDR3 protein is CASSLGAGVGYGYTF. CDR3 nucleotides: TGTGCCAGCAGCTTAGGGGCAGGGGTTGGCTATGGCTACACCTTC.

This clonotype came up a few times. At one of its ends the junction is not consistent with the germline gene, which may arise from a read error. The gene calls are TRBV10-2 and TRBJ1-4; 8 bases fit TRBD1. The CDR3 sequence is 13 residues long. The germline CDR1 and CDR2 sequences are WSHSY and SAAADI. The CDR3 spells CAIGRQGSEELFF. Here the CDR3 DNA reads TGCGCCATCGGTAGACAGGGGAGTGAAGAACTGTTTTTT.

This clonotype was counted ten times or more. This rearrangement joins TRBV2 to TRBJ1-1; D not resolved. The CDR3 spans 11 residues. Germline V lookup: CDR1 SNHLY, CDR2 FYNNEI. CDR3 loop: CVGVAVGEAFF. The CDR3 DNA reads as TGTGTCGGAGTTGCTGTCGGTGAAGCTTTCTTT.

The chain is built from TRBV4-1 and TRBJ2-5, with no clear D. From germline, CDR1 is MGHRA and CDR2 YSYEKL. The CDR3 has 15 amino acids. Trimming cost V 0 bases and J 1 base, with 9 bases left between them. CDR3 sequence reads: CASSQEGYFQETQYF. The DNA of the CDR3 is TGCGCCAGCAGCCAAGAGGGGTATTTCCAAGAGACCCAGTACTTC.

V usage is TRBV7-2 and J usage is TRBJ2-7; D perhaps matches TRBD2 (6 bases). This CDR3 comprises 13 residues. The V end lost 4 bases, the J end lost 9 bases, and 16 bases lay between the germline ends. The germline gives CDR1 SGHTA, CDR2 FQGNSA. Here the CDR3 reads CASSSDGGSGQYF. CDR3 sequence (DNA): TGTGCCAGCAGCTCTGACGGGGGAAGCGGGCAGTACTTC.

This clonotype came up a few times. This sequence joins TRBV20-1 and TRBJ1-2; no reliable D call. V lost 6 bases and J 11 bases, leaving 13 bases between the germline ends. This CDR3 region has 10 residues. Germline V gives CDR1 DFQATT, CDR2 SNEGSKA (reference sequence). The DNA of the CDR3 is TGCAGTGCCGGACTAGCGGGATACACCTTC. Translated: CSAGLAGYTF.

The V and J genes are TRBV12-3 or TRBV12-4 and TRBJ2-7; D unresolved. Trimming pared 6 bases from V and 0 bases from J, leaving 15 bases between. The CDR3 extends over 15 amino acids. CDR3 loop: CASSLPGSYSYEQYF. In DNA, the CDR3 is TGTGCCAGCAGCCTACCCGGCTCCTACTCCTACGAGCAGTACTTC.

Turning to this clonotype: The CDR3 ends on some other residue instead of the conserved phenylalanine or tryptophan, so this is likely a read error. No DNA is shown, since the ends of the CDR3 on it are uncertain; the CDR3 is the one TCRdb lists. J is TRBJ1-1 and V is TRBV11-2. The CDR3 has 8 amino acids, counting both end residues. Germline CDR1 and CDR2: SGHAT and FQNNGV. CDR3 region: CASSRLRS.

This clonotype has a count of ten or more. The chain uses TRBV24-1 and TRBJ1-2, with a possible D match to TRBD1 (5 bases). V lost 5 bases, J lost 5 bases, and 14 bases lay in between. The CDR3 extends over 14 amino acids. The V gene's germline CDR1 is KGHDR and CDR2 SFDVKD. Here the CDR3 reads CATSGDGRTYGYTF. As DNA, the CDR3 is TGTGCCACCAGTGGGGATGGACGGACATATGGCTACACCTTC.

There are many counts of this clonotype. The rearrangement joins TRBV5-1 to TRBJ2-5; 8 bases map to TRBD1. Germline V lookup: CDR1 SGHRS, CDR2 YFSETQ. The CDR3 consists of 16 residues. V lost 4 bases, J lost 4 bases, and 12 bases stayed unmatched. CDR3 nucleotide sequence: TGCGCCAGCAGCCCTTTGACAGGGGCACAAGGAGAGACCCAGTACTTC. Translating gives CASSPLTGAQGETQYF.

This chain uses TRBV29-1 with TRBJ1-2; possible D gene TRBD1, 6 bases. Germline CDR1 is SQVTM and CDR2 is ANQGSEA. The CDR3 has 12 residues. Trimming stripped 6 bases from V and 4 bases from J, with 12 bases between. Here the CDR3 DNA reads TGCAGCGTGATGACAGGCTTCTATGGCTACACCTTC. As protein: CSVMTGFYGYTF.

The J gene is TRBJ1-2, the V gene TRBV24-1; 7 nucleotides line up with TRBD1. This CDR3 region has 13 residues. V was pared by 5 bases and J by 4 bases, with 3 bases of the junction left unmatched. The germline V gene encodes CDR1 KGHDR and CDR2 SFDVKD. The CDR3 spells CATSGGTAYGYTF. The CDR3, as DNA: TGTGCCACCAGTGGAGGGACAGCCTATGGCTACACCTTC.

This clonotype came up many times. The rearrangement links TRBV14 to TRBJ2-7; D gene ambiguous. The CDR3 totals 13 residues. Per the germline V gene, CDR1 is SGHDN and CDR2 is FVKESK. V gave up 6 bases and J gave up 1 base, with 10 bases separating them. CDR3 sequence (DNA): TGTGCCAGCAGGGCCAGGCGATCCTACGAGCAGTACTTC. This translates into CASRARRSYEQYF.

Remarks on this clonotype: The junction does not match germline at one end; this may be a read error. CDR3: CASRVAAHEQYF. CDR3 DNA sequence: TGCGCCAGCAGGGTAGCAGCCCACGAGCAGTACTTC. The chain uses TRBV28 and TRBJ2-7, with a weak D call TRBD1 (5 bases). There are 12 residues in the CDR3. Germline CDR1 and CDR2: MDHEN and SYDVKM.

The genes are TRBV10-3 and TRBJ2-1, with a tentative D call TRBD2 (6 bases). This CDR3 comprises 14 residues. V gave up 1 base and J gave up 4 bases, with 8 bases separating them. Looked up from germline, CDR1 is ENHRY and CDR2 is SYGVKD. The CDR3 DNA reads TGTGCCATCAGTGAGTGGGGGGATTACAATGAGCAGTTCTTC. Translating it yields CAISEWGDYNEQFF.

This clonotype was observed once. The gene calls are TRBV2 and TRBJ2-7; D is perhaps TRBD1 (6 bases). The CDR3 loop spans 15 amino acids. Trimming took 6 bases from V and 0 from J, leaving 15 bases between them. Germline CDR1 and CDR2: SNHLY and FYNNEI. The CDR3 loop is CASRKRQGISYEQYF. The CDR3 DNA sequence: TGTGCCAGCAGAAAGCGTCAGGGGATCTCCTACGAGCAGTACTTC.

The chain has TRBV5-1 and TRBJ1-2; no firm D call. The length of the CDR3 is 15 residues. Deletions cut 1 base from V and 2 bases from J, with 12 bases between. Germline V CDR1 and CDR2: SGHRS, YFSETQ. The CDR3 DNA reads TGCGCCAGCAGCTTGAACCGGGAGACAAACTATGGCTACACCTTC. It codes for CASSLNRETNYGYTF.

V is TRBV7-8 and J is TRBJ2-7, with 8 bases that match TRBD2. With 8 bases clipped from V and 7 bases from J, the junction kept 16 bases outside the gene matches. The CDR3 is made up of 15 amino acids. Germline CDR1 and CDR2: SGHVS and FQNEAQ. The CDR3 is CASAGREGRDNEQYF. The CDR3 region has the DNA TGTGCCAGCGCAGGACGGGAGGGCCGGGACAATGAGCAGTACTTC.

This clonotype has ten or more counts. This chain joins TRBV7-9 and TRBJ2-2; TRBD2 is a possible D gene (5 bases). The CDR3 length is 13 residues. Between the trimmed V and J ends, which lost 11 bases and 1 base, there was a span of 11 bases. Per the germline V gene, CDR1 is SEHNR and CDR2 is FQNEAQ (reference sequence). The CDR3 DNA reads as TGTGCCTACTGGGCGGGGAACACCGGGGAGCTGTTTTTT. Translation gives CAYWAGNTGELFF. The full variable domain, rest sourced from reference TRBV7-9 and TRBJ2-2, is DTGVSQNPRHKITKRGQNVTFRCDPISEHNRLYWYRQTLGQGPEFLTYFQNEAQLEKSRLLSDRFSAERPKGSFSTLEIQRTEQGDSAMYLCAYWAGNTGELFFGEGSRLTVL.

The chain carries TRBV2 and TRBJ1-1; D may be TRBD1 (6 bases). CDR1 SNHLY and CDR2 FYNNEI come from the germline V gene. This CDR3 has 16 residues. Trimming removed 3 bases at V and 7 bases at J, with 21 bases between. The CDR3 loop is CASSDPLGTGGREAFF. CDR3 nucleotides: TGTGCCAGCAGTGACCCACTCGGGACCGGGGGCCGTGAAGCTTTCTTT.

This clonotype was picked up a small number of times. CDR3 loop: CASSSLRSPGPWEETQYF. In nucleotides, the CDR3 is TGTGCCAGCAGCTCCCTCCGATCCCCGGGACCCTGGGAGGAGACCCAGTACTTC. The V call is TRBV11-2, the J call TRBJ2-5; D possibly uses TRBD1 or TRBD2 (5 bases each). This CDR3 is built from 18 residues. Germline CDR1 SGHAT, CDR2 FQNNGV. V lost 4 bases to trimming and J lost 5 bases, with 26 bases between them.

DNA for the CDR3: TGTGCCAGCAGCGCGGCTAGCGGAGGGGAGCTGTTTTTT. This sequence encodes CASSAASGGELFF. J is TRBJ2-2 and V is TRBV7-6; 7 bases align to TRBD2. From germline, CDR1 is SGHVS and CDR2 FNYEAQ. The CDR3 is 13 amino acids. After removal of 5 bases from V and 8 bases from J, the junction contained 5 bases not matched to a gene.

Many counts were recorded for this clonotype. V usage is TRBV5-1 and J usage is TRBJ1-1; 9 nucleotides agree with TRBD1. The germline gives CDR1 SGHRS, CDR2 YFSETQ. The V and J ends lost 4 bases and 4 bases, in that order; junction bases with no gene match: 14. The CDR3 covers 17 residues. CDR3 in DNA: TGCGCCAGCAGCGCTCCGGGACAGGGTCTCTCAGGCACTGAAGCTTTCTTT. Translated: CASSAPGQGLSGTEAFF.